This T cell receptor beta chain emerged from a study of T cell responses to AZD1222 COVID-19 vaccine. On the study more broadly: Both about-4-week and about-12-week second-dose recipients were combined.

Germline assignment: CDR1 LNHDA and CDR2 SQIVND (reference sequence). There are 15 residues in the CDR3. Trimming took 5 bases from V and 3 from J; bases not matched to a gene: 7. Comments on this clone: No antigen is known for it.

Clones were read by immunoSEQ multiplex PCR, and TCRdb kept only the in-frame ones, dropping some. The data contain under 150,000 clones, approximately 91% of them seen just once; the ten biggest clones take up roughly 2.6%. Study-wide findings and caveats: Donors in the cohort were predominantly white British and more often female, and clonal diversity was possibly underestimated. As reported, nearly half of all spike-specific TCRs target variant regions that are unmutated.

This sample comprised peripheral blood, obtained on day 0 of AZD1222 vaccination. The clonotype was recovered from an adult in good health. V usage is TRBV19 and J usage is TRBJ2-1, with 7 nucleotides matching TRBD1. CDR3 sequence: CASSFKGALYNEQFF. CDR3 nucleotide sequence: TGTGCCAGTAGTTTCAAGGGGGCCCTCTACAATGAGCAGTTCTTC.